This T cell receptor (beta chain) was profiled in a study of cytomegalovirus exposure and HLA in healthy donors (dated by TCRdb to about 2017). A note on the overall study: An earlier analysis of approximately 640 of the donors reported about 250 Gb of sequence data and around 110 million unique TCR beta sequences from 150 million to 200 million T cells. HLA typing covered class I and class II loci at four-digit resolution. The study was designed to test whether signatures of past pathogen exposure could be identified by cataloging public T cell receptors. Rather than drawing on any new phenotypic data, the later analysis identified candidate immune exposures from TCR beta sequences and the way those sequences occurred across donors. Using immunosequencing, the study profiled T cell repertoires from approximately 700 subjects and related those repertoires to cytomegalovirus serostatus. A later genetic analysis took genome-wide SNP genotypes for about three fifths of the 666 donors and used that subset as a discovery cohort. To predict cytomegalovirus infection status, the study combined high-throughput TCR immunosequencing, statistical association of individual TCRs with disease status, and machine learning. Because of strong linkage in the cohort, a handful of DR-DQ haplotypes were treated as single units for association and clustering. An early release covering 550 to 650 HLA-typed donors comprised 300 to 350 gigabases of sequencing data and tens of millions of unique TCR sequences. In addition to the first cohort of approximately 650 subjects, a separate validation cohort of 130 or so different subjects was used. Donor age, sex, ethnicity and CMV serostatus were collected together with the repertoire data. An earlier analysis of more than 450 of the donors used high-throughput TCR beta sequencing to judge whether each TCR beta V gene segment behaved as functional or pseudogenic. Every repertoire in the discovery cohort had been generated on one and the same sequencing platform. The number of typed donors differed by locus: roughly 629-640 for A, B, C, DRB1 and DQB1; some 500 for DQA1; 606 for DPA1; and about 450 for DPB1. A later analysis re-analyzed previously published TCR beta repertoires from about 730 donors and added high-resolution HLA genotyping to study TCR occurrence patterns. Of the roughly 430 genotyped donors, around 81% fell in the genetic ancestry cluster associated with self-reported Caucasian donors. Among a few hundred genotyped donors of the cohort, an average of roughly 240,000 unique TCR beta nucleotide sequences were sequenced per donor, roughly 20% of them non-productive. What the authors observed across the whole study: It was suggested by the authors that the approach could potentially be generalized to other disease states and immunological phenotypes. In a later analysis, several top co-occurrence clusters were reported to appear linked to parvovirus B19, influenza, CMV and Epstein-Barr virus. A further reported finding was that TCR beta sequences accurately predicted the HLA-A and HLA-B alleles for most subjects in the first cohort. In an earlier analysis of more than 450 of the donors, most TCR beta V segments were observed in productive rearrangements about 87% or about 30% of the time, broadly matching IMGT annotations. According to a later analysis, TCR association rates differed among HLA loci, with DRB1 alleles showing the most associated TCRs and HLA-C alleles showing the fewest. In vitro tests confirmed that a few of the cytomegalovirus-associated TCR beta chains recognize cytomegalovirus antigens. Because HLA typing was missing for some donors at each locus, association tests included only the typed subset. The classifier was reported to diagnose cytomegalovirus status with high specificity and sensitivity in both the original and validation cohorts. Most CMV-associated TCR beta chains appeared to be HLA-restricted in a later analysis, and the HLA associations seemed to be driven largely by CMV exposure. Linkage disequilibrium might explain the correlated functional status among segregating V segments, but an unknown experimental factor could not be ruled out. Only TCR beta chains were sequenced in this cohort, and the absence of alpha or paired-chain data limited detectable features. Because counts were too low, 15 or so rarely observed V segments, including chromosome 9 orphons, were excluded from the earlier analysis of roughly 580 of the donors. Specific HLA alleles were associated with 16,951 TCR beta sequences at a false discovery rate of 0.05 in a later analysis. In the study, about 150 TCR beta chains were listed as associated with cytomegalovirus. Because the 87-base-pair reads could not distinguish some IMGT-functional V segments, including TRBV6-2 and TRBV6-3, those segments were excluded. When HLA alleles, especially DR and DQ, strongly co-occurred, attributing TCR associations to individual alleles was difficult. A cluster of highly shared sequence variants was judged likely to represent a technical artifact of the sequencing pipeline. V-gene and J-gene trimming of TCR beta chains was associated with a missense DCLRE1C variant in a later genetic analysis, and the association was replicated in an independent cohort. A later genetic analysis reported fewer N-insertions in productive TCRs among donors in an Asian-associated ancestry cluster than the roughly 700-donor mean. While some public TCRs were present in many individuals, most TCR sequences turned up only very rarely across donors. For the cohort, immune exposure information was limited to CMV serostatus. A later analysis found that HLA-associated TCR beta chains were more clonally expanded and had lower generation probabilities than equally common non-associated chains. Sequencing depth was assumed to be roughly uniform across donors in the presence/absence analyses, though that assumption may not hold.

Reading the germline V gene gives CDR1 KGHSH and CDR2 LQKENI. The CDR3 measures 16 amino acids from cysteine to phenylalanine. The read is trimmed to its CDR3 DNA, 48 bases read in frame from base 1. The junction shows trimming of 2 bases on V and 2 bases on J, and the gene matches do not reach 7 bases of it. In total, approximately 690 healthy bone marrow donors made up the cohort. Cohort members were all nominally healthy when sampled, although unrecorded immune exposures were likely present. The donor tested CMV seronegative, placing the donor among the 350 or so seronegative members of the cohort. Each donor provided a peripheral blood sample, and peripheral blood mononuclear cells were used for TCR beta sequencing. Genomic DNA extraction from the blood cell samples was performed with the Qiagen DNeasy Blood Extraction Kit. The library was obtained by the immunoSEQ multiplex PCR assay. The multiplex PCR relied on a mix of 60 forward primers for TCR Vbeta segments and 13 reverse primers for TCR Jbeta segments. Amplification of the CDR3 region of rearranged TCR beta genes was performed with a multiplex PCR assay on genomic DNA. The Illumina HiSeq System was used to sequence the amplified TCR beta libraries as 87-base-pair reads. In the original analysis: A later analysis counted 65 million to 90 million unique TCR beta chains across the 650 to 700 repertoires, and approximately 11 million of these chains were shared by at least two donors. Raw reads were error-corrected and collapsed into unique sequences by a nearest-neighbor algorithm in which closely related sequences were merged to remove PCR and sequencing errors. Alignment of CDR3 sequences to IMGT reference sequences was used to assign V, D and J gene segments. For a sequence to be retained, a match of at least six nucleotides to both a V gene segment and a J gene segment was required. Rearrangements were called productive when the CDR3 lacked stop codons and stayed in frame with V and J; all others were non-productive. Following IMGT convention, CDR3 was defined as the stretch from the second conserved V-encoded cysteine up to the conserved J-encoded phenylalanine. The earlier analysis of a few hundred of the donors excluded sequences that lacked an unambiguous match to a single V gene segment. An earlier analysis of a few hundred of the donors called V segments functional above 56.7% productive rearrangements and segregating when the between-donor standard deviation exceeded 5%. To diagnose cytomegalovirus status from the catalog of TCR beta chain sequences, a statistical classification framework was built. V and J gene assignment, in a later analysis, came from comparing TCR nucleotide sequences with IMGT/GENE-DB human TR gene sequences. The TCRdist pipeline was used in a later analysis to assign CDR3 sequences and most-parsimonious VDJ recombination scenarios. A later analysis defined each TCR beta chain by its CDR3 amino acid sequence plus V-gene family, and excluded reads lacking a unique V-gene family. To address suspected cross-contamination and a sequencing artifact, a later analysis removed 550 to 750 highly shared, low-generation-probability nucleotide sequences. In a later analysis, a clonal expansion index was calculated for each public chain from normalized within-repertoire ranks of inferred template counts. Generation probabilities in a later analysis came from a VDJ recombination model fitted to out-of-frame rearrangements, and those results were checked against IGoR. In a later analysis, hypergeometric tests were used to score TCR-TCR, TCR-HLA and TCR-CMV co-occurrence, with a repertoire-size bias correction applied to TCR pairs. In a later analysis, false discovery rates were estimated by permuting HLA or CMV assignments 20 times. A later analysis grouped co-occurring TCRs with DBSCAN, adding TCRdist sequence similarity when clustering within HLA-allele-positive subsets. For co-occurrence clustering, repertoires with fewer than 30,000 or more than 120,000 public chains were excluded, along with five repertoires with anomalous nucleotide sharing. TCRdb holds this immuneACCESS table with in-frame rearrangements only. Some clones are missing; in checked studies, unresolved V genes explain under half, and the rest has no known cause. V and J calls and clone size follow that table, whereas D and trimming were derived from the DNA. This sample has fewer than 100,000 clones in its table, and about 79% of those were observed once. The ten largest make up approximately 5.7% of the sample.

With regard to this clone: There is no known antigen for this receptor. No base qualities exist here, and no much larger clone lies one base off it.

The sequence derives from a female donor in good health and CMV-seronegative. The sequenced material came from PBMCs. Here the chain combines TRBV18 and TRBJ2-5, with 8 bases aligning to TRBD2. CDR3 region: CASSPNSLAGQETQYF. The nucleotide sequence reads TGTGCCAGCTCACCAAACTCCTTAGCGGGGCAAGAGACCCAGTACTTC. Outside the CDR3, residues come from the reference TRBV18 and TRBJ2-5 proteins, so the full variable domain is: NAGVMQNPRHLVRRRGQEARLRCSPMKGHSHVYWYRQLPEEGLKFMVYLQKENIIDESGMPKERFSAEFPKEGPSILRIQQVVRGDSAAYFCASSPNSLAGQETQYFGPGTRLLVL.